The 26 T cell receptor beta chains listed next were all sequenced from one sample in a study of STAT5B mutations in CD4+ large granular lymphocyte leukemia (dated by TCRdb to between 2020 and 2023). Library construction relied on the immunoSEQ multiplex PCR assay. The table was pulled from immuneACCESS by TCRdb, which kept in-frame rearrangements only. Such tables lose some clones; where checked, under half of the loss comes from unresolved V genes, and the rest has no known cause. The sample yields 30,000 to 40,000 clones; around nine tenths were counted once. The top ten constitute 3% to 4% of the sample. Input material: CD4+ T cells from blood buffy coats. These receptors all stem from a human donor in good health.

V and J are TRBV7-6 and TRBJ2-5; TRBD2 matches 14 bases. The length of the CDR3 is 18 residues. The V and J ends lost 5 bases and 4 bases, in that order; junction bases with no gene match: 12. Germline values: CDR1 SGHVS, CDR2 FNYEAQ. In nucleotides, the CDR3 is TGTGCCAGCAGCCTCGGACTAGCGGGAGGAGTGAGGGGAGAGACCCAGTACTTC. Protein sequence: CASSLGLAGGVRGETQYF.

The chain is built from TRBV28 and TRBJ1-4; 8 bases agree with TRBD1. The length of the CDR3 is 15 residues. The junction had 8 bases not matched to a gene; V was cut back by 3 bases and J by 8 bases. CDR1 and CDR2 (germline): MDHEN, SYDVKM. The CDR3 bases are TGTGCCAGCAGTTTCCCACGTCAGGGGGCCGAAAAACTGTTTTTT. It encodes CASSFPRQGAEKLFF.

The chain recombines TRBV7-2 with TRBJ2-1; no clear D. Trimming removed 1 base from V and 8 bases from J, with 12 bases in between. This CDR3 has 14 amino acids. Germline loops: CDR1 SGHTA, CDR2 FQGNSA. This CDR3 reads CASSLGTHTYEQFF. The DNA of the CDR3 is TGTGCCAGCAGCTTAGGGACCCATACATATGAGCAGTTCTTC.

This chain uses TRBV4-3 with TRBJ2-3, with 7 bases that match TRBD2. CDR1 and CDR2 from the germline V gene are LGHNA and YSLEER. This CDR3 contains 17 residues. The V and J ends lost 0 bases and 4 bases, in that order; junction bases with no gene match: 10. CDR3 in amino acids: CASSQDGRAGASDTQYF. In DNA form, the CDR3 reads TGCGCCAGCAGCCAAGATGGGCGGGCGGGAGCATCAGATACGCAGTATTTT.

The rearrangement links TRBV28 to TRBJ1-4; D is unclear. V was trimmed by 5 bases and J by 4 bases, leaving 14 bases between them. Per the germline V gene, CDR1 is MDHEN and CDR2 is SYDVKM. The CDR3 covers 15 residues. The CDR3 DNA sequence: TGTGCCAGCAGTCCGACGGGAGCTGGTAATGAAAAACTGTTTTTT. Translating gives CASSPTGAGNEKLFF.

This clone showed up just once. The gene calls are TRBV29-1 and TRBJ2-3; D remains unclear. V lost 6 bases to trimming and J lost 9 bases, with 10 bases between them. Germline CDR1 reads SQVTM; CDR2 reads ANQGSEA. This CDR3 region has 10 residues. The CDR3 sequence: CSVKVVTQYF. The CDR3 DNA follows: TGCAGCGTAAAAGTAGTGACGCAGTATTTT.

This chain links TRBV6-6 with TRBJ2-7; 9 bases are shared with TRBD1. CDR3 length equals 15 residues. With 2 bases clipped from V and 2 bases from J, the junction kept 4 bases outside the gene matches. Germline CDR1 MNHNY, CDR2 SVGAGI (reference sequence). The CDR3 protein is CASSYPGQGTYEQYF. CDR3 in DNA: TGTGCCAGCAGTTACCCGGGACAGGGTACCTACGAGCAGTACTTC.

This clone has a single count. The rearrangement links TRBV5-6 to TRBJ2-7; D might be TRBD1 (5 bases). This CDR3 spans 15 amino acids. Trimming pared 2 bases from V and 5 bases from J, leaving 17 bases between. Germline-derived CDR1 and CDR2 are SGHDT and YYEEEE. The CDR3 protein is CASSLFGAVKDEQYF. The CDR3 nucleotides read TGTGCCAGCAGCTTATTTGGGGCCGTGAAAGACGAGCAGTACTTC.

V gene TRBV5-4 combines with J gene TRBJ1-3, with a possible D match to TRBD1 (5 bases). With 3 bases removed from V and 1 base from J, the gap between germline ends came to 17 bases. This CDR3 has 17 amino acids. Per germline, CDR1 SGHNT and CDR2 YYREEE (reference sequence). The CDR3 nucleotides read TGTGCCAGCAGCTCCAATCCTCAGGGAAGTTCTGGAAACACCATATATTTT. Its protein is CASSSNPQGSSGNTIYF.

A few counts support this clone. The rearrangement links TRBV23-1 to TRBJ1-2; D is unresolved. TRBV23-1 is filed as an ORF, its function uncertain. The ends were cut back, 10 bases at V and 4 bases at J, with 10 bases in the middle. CDR3 length: 11 amino acids. This CDR3 is CATGPRYGYTF. For the CDR3, the DNA is TGCGCCACCGGACCACGCTATGGCTACACCTTC.

V usage is TRBV19 and J usage is TRBJ1-5, with D uncertain. Trimming took 3 bases from V and 3 from J, leaving 9 bases between them. The CDR3 extends over 14 amino acids. CDR1 is LNHDA and CDR2 is SQIVND in the germline V gene (reference sequence). CDR3 amino acids: CASSMREVNQPQHF. The CDR3 coding sequence is TGTGCCAGTAGTATGAGGGAGGTCAATCAGCCCCAGCATTTT.

V gene TRBV5-5 combines with J gene TRBJ2-2; D unresolved. CDR3 length equals 15 residues. The germline V gene encodes CDR1 SGHKS and CDR2 YYEKEE (reference sequence). Trimming left V 6 bases short and J 0 bases short, with 12 bases between. CDR3 bases: TGTGCCAGCAACCATCTCCAGACGAACACCGGGGAGCTGTTTTTT. It specifies CASNHLQTNTGELFF.

The CDR3 sequence is CASSQGSVQPQHF. The CDR3 DNA sequence: TGTGCCAGCAGTCAGGGTTCCGTTCAGCCCCAGCATTTT. The rearrangement links TRBV7-2 to TRBJ1-5; D possibly corresponds to TRBD1 (5 bases). CDR1 is SGHTA and CDR2 is FQGNSA in the germline V gene. V lost 6 bases, J lost 6 bases, and 12 bases lay in between. The CDR3 loop spans 13 amino acids.

This clone appeared a single time. The chain combines TRBV5-6 with TRBJ2-4; 10 bases line up with TRBD1. Trimming took 1 base from V and 2 from J; bases not matched to a gene: 3. Germline V lookup: CDR1 SGHDT, CDR2 YYEEEE. The CDR3 runs 16 residues. CDR3: CASSLRTGGTKNIQYF. In DNA form, the CDR3 reads TGTGCCAGCAGCTTGCGGACAGGGGGGACCAAAAACATTCAGTACTTC.

This chain uses TRBV14 with TRBJ2-3; 12 bases match TRBD2. Germline-derived CDR1 and CDR2 are SGHDN and FVKESK. V was clipped by 2 bases and J by 8 bases; unmatched bases: 8. This CDR3 comprises 16 residues. CDR3 in DNA: TGTGCCAGCAGCCAACTAGCGGGAGGGACCACCCGTACGCAGTATTTT. This gives the protein CASSQLAGGTTRTQYF.

This rearrangement joins TRBV4-2 to TRBJ2-1; D remains unclear. Germline V gene data show CDR1 as LGHNA and CDR2 as YNFKEQ. This CDR3 spans 15 amino acids. V was cut by 1 base and J by 5 bases, with 12 bases left in between. CDR3 region: CASSQGAPMNNEQFF. The CDR3, as DNA: TGTGCCAGCAGCCAAGGAGCCCCGATGAACAATGAGCAGTTCTTC.

The V and J genes are TRBV7-9 and TRBJ1-2; no clear D gene. The CDR3 is made up of 12 amino acids. Germline assignment: CDR1 SEHNR and CDR2 FQNEAQ (reference sequence). V lost 1 base to trimming and J lost 5 bases, with 5 bases between them. CDR3 region: CASSLEPYGYTF. In DNA form, the CDR3 reads TGTGCCAGCAGCTTAGAACCATATGGCTACACCTTC.

V usage is TRBV7-3 and J usage is TRBJ2-6, with 9 bases identical to TRBD2. V shed 2 bases, J shed 4 bases, and the junction held 9 bases outside the gene matches. Looked up from germline, CDR1 is SGHTA and CDR2 is FQGTGA. This CDR3 has 18 amino acids. CDR3 sequence (DNA): TGTGCCAGCAGCTTATTTGCGGGAGGGCTAGGGGGGGCCAACGTCCTGACTTTC. This sequence encodes CASSLFAGGLGGANVLTF. Based on the CDR3 plus reference TRBV7-3 and TRBJ2-6, the full variable domain is GAGVSQTPSNKVTEKGKYVELRCDPISGHTALYWYRQSLGQGPEFLIYFQGTGAADDSGLPNDRFFAVRPEGSVSTLKIQRTERGDSAVYLCASSLFAGGLGGANVLTFGAGSRLTVL.

V usage is TRBV5-1 and J usage is TRBJ2-3; tentatively, D is TRBD1 or TRBD2 (7 bases each). Germline CDR1 reads SGHRS; CDR2 reads YFSETQ. V was trimmed by 0 bases and J by 4 bases, leaving 12 bases between them. CDR3 length equals 15 residues. The CDR3 DNA sequence: TGCGCCAGCAGCTTGGTTTCAGGGGGGGCAGATACGCAGTATTTT. Its protein product is CASSLVSGGADTQYF.

The chain has TRBV28 and TRBJ1-2; D is undetermined. The ends were cut back, 5 bases at V and 0 bases at J, with 7 bases in the middle. The CDR3 extends over 13 amino acids. CDR1 MDHEN and CDR2 SYDVKM come from the germline V gene. The CDR3 reads CASSLGTNYGYTF. The CDR3 nucleotides read TGTGCCAGCAGTCTTGGAACTAACTATGGCTACACCTTC.

V is TRBV9 and J is TRBJ2-2; 7 bases fit TRBD2. Per germline, CDR1 SGDLS and CDR2 YYNGEE. V was pared by 3 bases and J by 0 bases, with 2 bases of the junction left unmatched. The CDR3 covers 15 residues. CDR3 sequence: CASSGSGTNTGELFF. In DNA form, the CDR3 reads TGTGCCAGCAGCGGGAGCGGGACGAACACCGGGGAGCTGTTTTTT. Supplemented by reference TRBV9 and TRBJ2-2, the full variable domain reads DSGVTQTPKHLITATGQRVTLRCSPRSGDLSVYWYQQSLDQGLQFLIQYYNGEERAKGNILERFSAQQFPDLHSELNLSSLELGDSALYFCASSGSGTNTGELFFGEGSRLTVL.

The rearrangement links TRBV28 to TRBJ2-1; D remains unclear. Trimming cost V 0 bases and J 16 bases, with 1 base left between them. Germline V CDR1 and CDR2: MDHEN, SYDVKM. CDR3 length equals 8 residues. The CDR3 loop is CASSLCFF. The DNA of the CDR3 is TGTGCCAGCAGTTTATGCTTCTTC.

This clone is classed as medium-sized (0.01 to 0.1%). The identical CDR3 is also encoded by other nucleotide sequences in the sample. The chain joins TRBV2 to TRBJ1-2; D is perhaps TRBD1 (5 bases). This CDR3 is built from 12 residues. V lost 6 bases and J lost 5, with 10 bases in between. CDR1 SNHLY and CDR2 FYNNEI come from the germline V gene. The CDR3 reads CASSPRVYGYTF. The CDR3 DNA is TGTGCCAGCAGCCCCAGGGTATATGGCTACACCTTC. The whole variable domain, filled in from reference TRBV2 and TRBJ1-2, reads EPEVTQTPSHQVTQMGQEVILRCVPISNHLYFYWYRQILGQKVEFLVSFYNNEISEKSEIFDDQFSVERPDGSNFTLKIRSTKLEDSAMYFCASSPRVYGYTFGSGTRLTVV.

V is TRBV12-5 and J is TRBJ2-5, with D possibly matching TRBD2 (5 bases). This CDR3 is built from 14 residues. Trimming shortened V by 5 bases and J by 4 bases, and 14 bases separated the two germline ends. CDR1 is LGHNT and CDR2 is FRNRAP in the germline V gene. CDR3 loop: CASGQSDGGETQYF. The CDR3 DNA reads as TGTGCTAGTGGTCAATCGGACGGAGGAGAGACCCAGTACTTC.

In this sample, this clone turned up once. The chain carries TRBV6-1 and TRBJ1-5; D is unresolved. Looked up from germline, CDR1 is MNHNS and CDR2 is SASEGT. V lost 6 bases, J lost 0 bases, and 6 bases lay in between. CDR3 length: 13 amino acids. The DNA for the CDR3 is TGTGCCAGCAGGGACGGTAGCAATCAGCCCCAGCATTTT. Translated: CASRDGSNQPQHF.

This chain links TRBV5-1 with TRBJ1-1; 7 nucleotides match TRBD1. V lost 3 bases, J lost 4 bases, and 6 bases stayed unmatched. The CDR3 runs 14 residues. Germline V lookup: CDR1 SGHRS, CDR2 YFSETQ. The CDR3 DNA follows: TGCGCCAGCAGCTATACAGGGGCGGCCACTGAAGCTTTCTTT. This translates into CASSYTGAATEAFF.